The 7 T cell receptor beta chains presented below share a single source sample, sequenced in a study of tumor-infiltrating lymphocytes in oesophageal squamous cell carcinoma (dated by TCRdb to about 2016). Libraries came from PCR. TCRdb shows the sequencer as Illumina HiSeq 2000. TCRdb trimmed public reads at Q25 via fastp, called clones via MiXCR and kept in-frame beta chains. Rows matching on CDR3 protein sequence are summarized as one entry with the most common DNA and genes. Counted in this sample were under 15,000 distinct CDR3 sequences; around 57% of them appeared once. The ten most abundant clones make up 34% of the sample. Source material: esophageal tumor tissue. The receptors derive from a female donor with esophageal squamous cell carcinoma.

The chain couples TRBV2 to TRBJ1-1; 8 nucleotides line up with TRBD1. Looked up from germline, CDR1 is SNHLY and CDR2 is FYNNEI. J gave up 5 bases and V 8 bases, and 10 bases lay outside the gene matches. The CDR3 runs 14 residues. The CDR3 is CASLKGQGLTEAFF. CDR3 nucleotide sequence: TGTGCCAGCCTGAAAGGACAGGGACTGACTGAAGCTTTCTTT.

The chain uses TRBV7-3 and TRBJ2-3; tentatively, D is TRBD2 (6 bases). Trimming took off 1 base at V and 2 bases at J, with 7 bases between the two ends. There are 14 residues in the CDR3. The germline V gene has CDR1 SGHTA and CDR2 FQGTGA. For the CDR3, the DNA is TGTGCCAGCAGCTTAATGGACTACACAGATACGCAGTATTTT. This translates into CASSLMDYTDTQYF.

This clonotype was observed a handful of times. The chain has TRBV7-2 and TRBJ2-7, with 7 nucleotides matching TRBD1. The J call may be faulty, since TRBJ2-1 better matches the DNA end. This CDR3 spans 13 amino acids. The germline CDR1 and CDR2 sequences are SGHTA and FQGNSA. The CDR3 region has the DNA TGTGCCAGCAGCTCTAACAGGGGCTGGGAGCAGTTCTTC. Protein sequence: CASSSNRGWEQFF.

Only a few counts were recorded for this clonotype. The CDR3, as DNA: TGTGCCAGCAGCGAAAAGACAGTGAACACTGAAGCTTTCTTT. It yields the protein CASSEKTVNTEAFF. The gene calls are TRBV7-9 and TRBJ1-1; tentative D call: TRBD1 (5 bases). V shed 5 bases and J shed 0 bases, with 10 bases lying between them. The CDR3 contains 14 residues. Germline values: CDR1 SEHNR, CDR2 FQNEAQ (reference sequence).

This clonotype was seen only a few times. V is TRBV6-2 or TRBV6-3 and J is TRBJ2-5; D unclear. This CDR3 has 12 amino acids. Deletions cut 2 bases from V and 2 bases from J, with 3 bases between. CDR1 is MNHEY, CDR2 SVGEGT, per germline. CDR3 residues: CASSYGQETQYF. The DNA of the CDR3 is TGTGCCAGCAGTTACGGACAAGAGACCCAGTACTTC.

This clonotype was detected many times. The V gene is TRBV4-2, the J gene TRBJ1-2, with 10 bases identical to TRBD1. The CDR3 is made up of 17 amino acids. J lost 7 bases, V lost 0 bases, and 11 bases had no gene match. Germline CDR1 reads LGHNA; CDR2 reads YNFKEQ. CDR3 amino acids: CASSQDLEGQGFGGYTF. Here the CDR3 DNA reads TGTGCCAGCAGCCAAGATCTCGAGGGACAGGGGTTTGGTGGCTACACCTTC.

Turning to this clonotype: This may arise from a read error, as a much more abundant clone is one base away. The rearrangement links TRBV19 to TRBJ2-4; D perhaps matches TRBD1 (5 bases). V was shortened by 3 bases and J by 13 bases, with 22 bases between the two germline ends. The germline V gene encodes CDR1 LNHDA and CDR2 SQIVND (reference sequence). The CDR3 has 15 residues. The CDR3 nucleotides are TGTGCCAGTAGTATCCAGGGTTTCTCCTACAATGAGCAGTACTTC. It translates to CASSIQGFSYNEQYF.